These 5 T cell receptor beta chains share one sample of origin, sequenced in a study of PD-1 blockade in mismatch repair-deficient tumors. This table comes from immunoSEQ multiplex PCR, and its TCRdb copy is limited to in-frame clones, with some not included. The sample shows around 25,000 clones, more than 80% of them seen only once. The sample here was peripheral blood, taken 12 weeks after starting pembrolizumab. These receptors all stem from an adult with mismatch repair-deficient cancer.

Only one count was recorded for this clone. CDR3 in amino acids: CASSRAGASYEQYF. CDR3 in DNA: TGTGCCAGTTCCCGTGCGGGGGCCTCCTACGAGCAGTACTTC. This rearrangement joins TRBV9 to TRBJ2-7, with a weak D call TRBD2 (7 bases). The germline V and J ends were trimmed by 8 bases and 0 bases, with 15 bases remaining between them. CDR3 length: 14 residues. CDR1 and CDR2 from the germline V gene are SGDLS and YYNGEE.

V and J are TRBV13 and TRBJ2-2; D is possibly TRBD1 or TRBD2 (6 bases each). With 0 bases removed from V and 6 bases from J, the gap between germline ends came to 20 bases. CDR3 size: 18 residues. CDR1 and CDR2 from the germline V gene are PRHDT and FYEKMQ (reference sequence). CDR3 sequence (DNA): TGTGCCAGCAGCTTAGGGCCTCCGGAGGGGGATTTGTCCGGGGAGCTGTTTTTT. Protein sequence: CASSLGPPEGDLSGELFF.

CDR3 in amino acids: CASTNTGELFF. In nucleotides, the CDR3 is TGTGCCAGCACGAACACCGGGGAGCTGTTTTTT. J is TRBJ2-2 and V is TRBV28, with D uncertain. Germline CDR1 and CDR2: MDHEN and SYDVKM. The ends were cut back, 7 bases at V and 0 bases at J, with 0 bases in the middle. CDR3 length: 11 residues.

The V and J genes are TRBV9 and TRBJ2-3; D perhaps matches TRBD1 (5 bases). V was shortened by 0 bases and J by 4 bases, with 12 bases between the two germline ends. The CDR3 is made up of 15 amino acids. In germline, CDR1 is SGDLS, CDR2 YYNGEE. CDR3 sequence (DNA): TGTGCCAGCAGCGTAGGTGGACATCGGCCAGATACGCAGTATTTT. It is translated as CASSVGGHRPDTQYF.

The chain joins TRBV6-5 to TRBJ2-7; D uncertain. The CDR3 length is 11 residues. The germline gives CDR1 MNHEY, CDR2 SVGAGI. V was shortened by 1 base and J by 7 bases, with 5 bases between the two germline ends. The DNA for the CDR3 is TGTGCCAGCAGTTACTTAGAAGAGCAGTACTTC. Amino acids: CASSYLEEQYF.